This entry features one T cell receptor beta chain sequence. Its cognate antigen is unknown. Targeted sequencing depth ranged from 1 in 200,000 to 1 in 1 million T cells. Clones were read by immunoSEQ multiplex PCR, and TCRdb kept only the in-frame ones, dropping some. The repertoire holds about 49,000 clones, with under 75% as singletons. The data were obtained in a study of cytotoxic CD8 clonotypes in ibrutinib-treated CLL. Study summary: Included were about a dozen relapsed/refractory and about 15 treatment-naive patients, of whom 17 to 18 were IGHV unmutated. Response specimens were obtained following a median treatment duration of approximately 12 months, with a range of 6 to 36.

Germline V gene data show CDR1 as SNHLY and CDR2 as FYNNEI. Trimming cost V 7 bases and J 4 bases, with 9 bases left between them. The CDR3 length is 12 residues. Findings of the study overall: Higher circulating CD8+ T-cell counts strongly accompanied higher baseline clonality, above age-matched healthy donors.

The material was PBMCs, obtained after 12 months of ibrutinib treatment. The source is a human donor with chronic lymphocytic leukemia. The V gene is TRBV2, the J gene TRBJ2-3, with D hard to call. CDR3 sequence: CASNGQADTQYF. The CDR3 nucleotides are TGTGCCAGCAACGGCCAGGCAGATACGCAGTATTTT.